This T cell receptor (beta chain) was observed in a study of blood T cell repertoires in COVID-19. TCRdb's copy holds only in-frame clones and misses some; the assay was immunoSEQ multiplex PCR. This sample yields about 390,000 clones, of which over 75% are seen a single time; about 2.3% belongs to the top ten. As to this clone: Within the sample, other DNA sequences also encode this same CDR3.

J was trimmed by 5 bases and V by 0 bases; bases with no gene match: 1. Germline V gives CDR1 SGDLS, CDR2 YYNGEE. CDR3 length: 14 residues. Material: peripheral blood. This chain uses TRBV9 with TRBJ1-4, with 7 bases matching TRBD1. This receptor was identified in a woman aged 55-70 years with COVID-19, enrolled during active disease. The CDR3 DNA reads TGTGCCAGCAGCGTAGGCAGGGGGAATGAAAAACTGTTTTTT. Protein: CASSVGRGNEKLFF.